One TCR beta chain is described in this entry. Germline CDR1 reads WNHNN; CDR2 reads SYGVQD (reference sequence). This CDR3 spans 15 amino acids. After removal of 6 bases from V and 6 bases from J, the junction contained 8 bases not matched to a gene. This entry belongs to a study of blood T cell repertoires in COVID-19. Sequencing used immunoSEQ multiplex PCR; TCRdb keeps in-frame clones, though not all of them. The repertoire holds approximately 230,000 clones, with 80% to 90% as singletons. This TCR came from a man aged 25 to 40 who had recovered from COVID-19. The chain employs TRBV10-1 and TRBJ2-2, with 9 bases matching TRBD1. The material sequenced was peripheral blood. CDR3 amino acids: CASSDMGQGSGELFF. CDR3 in DNA: TGCGCCAGCAGCGACATGGGACAGGGTTCCGGGGAGCTGTTTTTT.